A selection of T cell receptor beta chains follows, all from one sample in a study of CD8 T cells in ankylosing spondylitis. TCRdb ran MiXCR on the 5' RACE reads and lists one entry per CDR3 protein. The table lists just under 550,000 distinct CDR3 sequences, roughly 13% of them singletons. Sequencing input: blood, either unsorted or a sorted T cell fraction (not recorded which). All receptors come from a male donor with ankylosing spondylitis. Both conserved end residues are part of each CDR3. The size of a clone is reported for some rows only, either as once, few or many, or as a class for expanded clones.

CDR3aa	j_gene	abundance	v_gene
CASSEGYGANVLTF	TRBJ2-6	NA	TRBV10-1
CASTSGGGPDTQYF	TRBJ2-3	many	TRBV11-1
CASSPQAHSLQYF	TRBJ2-3	NA	TRBV14
CSAREEGLAVPGELFF	TRBJ2-2	NA	TRBV20-1
CASSGPGLAGGTDTQYF	TRBJ2-3	many	TRBV7-8
CSLRDSGNGEQFF	TRBJ2-1	many	TRBV29-1
CASIEGGSTLEQYF	TRBJ2-7	NA	TRBV2
CASRTQGGGGYGYTF	TRBJ1-2	few	TRBV7-2
CASSLLEGQESTDTQYF	TRBJ2-3	NA	TRBV11-3
CASSGGGKNTEAFF	TRBJ1-1	few	TRBV7-9
CASSLEGGFETQYF	TRBJ2-5	NA	TRBV5-1
CSARGPRQGGSNEQFF	TRBJ2-1	NA	TRBV20-1
CASSRQGVNTGELFF	TRBJ2-2	many	TRBV12-3/TRBV12-4
CSKYGYDNEQFF	TRBJ2-1	many	TRBV20-1
CASSEAGGLNSPLHF	TRBJ1-6	NA	TRBV2
CSVPRATEAFF	TRBJ1-1	few	TRBV29-1
CASRTAATAYEQYF	TRBJ2-7	NA	TRBV6-1
CASRTNTDTQYF	TRBJ2-3	many	TRBV12-3/TRBV12-4
CASSFPGQGMSYTF	TRBJ1-2	NA	TRBV11-2
CASSGETINQPQHF	TRBJ1-5	NA	TRBV2
CASSPGQGAYNQPQHF	TRBJ1-5	NA	TRBV3-1
CASSSSGRRAETQYF	TRBJ2-5	few	TRBV5-1
CASSQGAGSGYTF	TRBJ1-2	many	TRBV4-2
CASSPGGQTGELFF	TRBJ2-2	NA	TRBV6-1
CSAKRGGWTEAFF	TRBJ1-1	few	TRBV20-1
CASSFGNGRARETQYF	TRBJ2-5	NA	TRBV5-1
CASSQGVQSNYGYTF	TRBJ1-2	NA	TRBV4-1
CASRADRRLSNTEAFF	TRBJ1-1	few	TRBV27
CAGAGLAGSTDTQYF	TRBJ2-3	NA	TRBV7-9
CASSSRREAFF	TRBJ1-1	few	TRBV7-9
CASSLEVGHYNEQFF	TRBJ2-1	few	TRBV7-2
CASSLPPWGIEQFF	TRBJ2-1	NA	TRBV28
CASVPMGQPNQPQHF	TRBJ1-5	few	TRBV12-5
CSARDLVSGIYNEQFF	TRBJ2-1	NA	TRBV20-1
CASQAGFFGGNQPQHF	TRBJ1-5	few	TRBV7-2
CASYSGAVYSTDTQYF	TRBJ2-3	few	TRBV5-5
CASSMTRDHGYTF	TRBJ1-2	few	TRBV7-9
CASSFWVVIQGPFYGYTF	TRBJ1-2	many	TRBV28
CSFRVQETQYF	TRBJ2-5	few	TRBV20-1
CSARDDLQETQYF	TRBJ2-5	NA	TRBV20-1
CASSLVTGSTDTQYF	TRBJ2-3	many	TRBV11-2
CASSQQGRDTQYF	TRBJ2-3	NA	TRBV10-1
CASSRGTVSGANVLTF	TRBJ2-6	many	TRBV28
CASRSGQGWTNSPLHF	TRBJ1-6	many	TRBV5-5
CASANRGQASEQFF	TRBJ2-1	few	TRBV6-2/TRBV6-3
CASSIGGTGTMNTEAFF	TRBJ1-1	NA	TRBV19
CSAQTTGGGDEQFF	TRBJ2-1	NA	TRBV20-1
CSVDPGARTDTQYF	TRBJ2-3	few	TRBV29-1
CASSFGVQRETQYF	TRBJ2-5	few	TRBV11-2
CSVKSGENIQYF	TRBJ2-4	NA	TRBV29-1
CATSDLGQGETQYF	TRBJ2-5	few	TRBV24-1